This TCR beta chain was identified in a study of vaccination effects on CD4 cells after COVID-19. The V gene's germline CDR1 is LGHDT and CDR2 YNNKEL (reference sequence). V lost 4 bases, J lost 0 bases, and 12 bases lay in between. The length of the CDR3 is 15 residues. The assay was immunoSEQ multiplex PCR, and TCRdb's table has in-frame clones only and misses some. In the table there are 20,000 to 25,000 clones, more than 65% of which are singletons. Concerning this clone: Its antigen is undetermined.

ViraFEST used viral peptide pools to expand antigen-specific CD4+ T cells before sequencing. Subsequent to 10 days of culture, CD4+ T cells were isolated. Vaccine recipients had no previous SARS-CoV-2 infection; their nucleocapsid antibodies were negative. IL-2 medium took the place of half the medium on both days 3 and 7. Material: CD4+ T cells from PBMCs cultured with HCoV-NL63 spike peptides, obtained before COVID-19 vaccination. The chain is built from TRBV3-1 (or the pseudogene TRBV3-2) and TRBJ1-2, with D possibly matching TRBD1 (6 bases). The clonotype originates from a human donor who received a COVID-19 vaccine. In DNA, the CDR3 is TGTGCCAGCAGCCGACAGGCTTACTCTAACTATGGCTACACCTTC. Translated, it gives CASSRQAYSNYGYTF.